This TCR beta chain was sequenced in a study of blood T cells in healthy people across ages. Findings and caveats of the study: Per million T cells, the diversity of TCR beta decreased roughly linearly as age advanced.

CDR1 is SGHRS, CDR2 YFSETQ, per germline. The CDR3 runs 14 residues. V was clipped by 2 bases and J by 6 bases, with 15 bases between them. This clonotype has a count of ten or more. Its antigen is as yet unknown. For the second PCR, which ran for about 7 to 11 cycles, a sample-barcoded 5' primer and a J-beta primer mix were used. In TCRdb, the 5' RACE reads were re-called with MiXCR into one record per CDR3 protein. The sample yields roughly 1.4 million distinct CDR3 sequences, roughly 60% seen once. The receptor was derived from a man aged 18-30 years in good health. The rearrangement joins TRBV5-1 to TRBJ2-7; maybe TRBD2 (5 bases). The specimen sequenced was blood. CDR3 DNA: TGCGCCAGCAGCTTATTAGCGACGCGCCTCGAGCAGTACTTC. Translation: CASSLLATRLEQYF.